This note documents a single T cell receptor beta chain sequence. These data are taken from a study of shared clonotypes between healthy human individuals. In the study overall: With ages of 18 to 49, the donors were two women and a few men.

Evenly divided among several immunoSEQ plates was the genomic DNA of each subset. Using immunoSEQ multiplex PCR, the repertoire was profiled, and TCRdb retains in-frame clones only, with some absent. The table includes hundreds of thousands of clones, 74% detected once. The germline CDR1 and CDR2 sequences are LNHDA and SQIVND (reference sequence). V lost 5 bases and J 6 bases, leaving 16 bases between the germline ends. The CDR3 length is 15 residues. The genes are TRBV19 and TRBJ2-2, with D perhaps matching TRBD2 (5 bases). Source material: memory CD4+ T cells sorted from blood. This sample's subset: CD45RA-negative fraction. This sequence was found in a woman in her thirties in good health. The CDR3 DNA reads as TGTGCCAGTAGTCCTCGGGGAGAGTCAGCCGGGGAGCTGTTTTTT. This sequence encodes CASSPRGESAGELFF. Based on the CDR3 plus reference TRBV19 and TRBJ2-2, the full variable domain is DGGITQSPKYLFRKEGQNVTLSCEQNLNHDAMYWYRQDPGQGLRLIYYSQIVNDFQKGDIAEGYSVSREKKESFPLTVTSAQKNPTAFYLCASSPRGESAGELFFGEGSRLTVL.